Below, 3 T cell receptor beta chains from the same sample are listed, as sequenced in a study of blood T cell repertoires in COVID-19. TCRdb's table, derived via immunoSEQ multiplex PCR, lists solely in-frame clones and lacks some. The sample contains 150,000 to 200,000 clones, about 88% of which appear only once. The sequenced sample was PBMCs or T cells enriched from blood (not recorded which). All receptors derive from a woman in her late teens or twenties who had recovered from COVID-19.

V is TRBV19 and J is TRBJ2-7; 10 bases match TRBD2. CDR1 LNHDA and CDR2 SQIVND come from the germline V gene (reference sequence). After removal of 5 bases from V and 4 bases from J, the junction contained 11 bases not matched to a gene. The CDR3 contains 16 residues. CDR3 sequence reads: CASSPRGSGGVYEQYF. The CDR3 DNA reads as TGTGCCAGTAGTCCGAGAGGAAGCGGGGGGGTTTACGAGCAGTACTTC.

V usage is TRBV21-1 and J usage is TRBJ2-7; the D call in the table, TRBD1, was not verified against the DNA. TRBV21-1 constitutes a pseudogene. This CDR3 spans 14 amino acids. CDR3 DNA sequence: TGTGCCAGCAGCCTACAGGGTTTACCCTACGAGCAGTACTTC. It translates to CASSLQGLPYEQYF.

This rearrangement joins TRBV7-6 to TRBJ1-1; tentative D call: TRBD1 (6 bases). V was clipped by 5 bases and J by 7 bases, with 26 bases between them. CDR1 and CDR2 (germline): SGHVS, FNYEAQ. The CDR3 is 17 residues long. The CDR3 region is CASSRGGSGAPTDEAFF. Here the CDR3 DNA reads TGTGCCAGCAGCCGGGGGGGGTCGGGGGCCCCCACAGATGAAGCTTTCTTT. The whole variable domain, filled in from reference TRBV7-6 and TRBJ1-1, reads GAGVSQSPRYKVTKRGQDVALRCDPISGHVSLYWYRQALGQGPEFLTYFNYEAQQDKSGLPNDRFSAERPEGSISTLTIQRTEQRDSAMYRCASSRGGSGAPTDEAFFGQGTRLTVV.